These T cell receptor beta chains were read from a single sample in a study of blood T cell repertoires in COVID-19. Sequencing used immunoSEQ multiplex PCR; TCRdb keeps in-frame clones, though not all of them. This table has around 130,000 clones, over 70% appearing once. Sample: peripheral blood. The receptors derive from a man aged 80 or over with acute or convalescent COVID-19. Each CDR3 is given with its conserved first and last residue. Fields, in order: J gene, V gene, clone size, D gene, CDR3 protein, CDR3 DNA. D genes are given only for firm matches. Only some rows state a clone size, as once, few, many or a class for expanded clones.

j_call: TRBJ2-1
v_call: TRBV6-5
clone_size: .
d_call: TRBD1
cdr3_aa: CASSLGQVGHNEQFF
cdr3_nt: TGTGCCAGCAGTTTGGGACAGGTAGGCCACAATGAGCAGTTCTTC

j_call: TRBJ1-2
v_call: TRBV6-6
clone_size: .
d_call: TRBD1
cdr3_aa: CASSPLRDRDYGYTF
cdr3_nt: TGTGCCAGCAGCCCCCTCCGTGACAGGGACTATGGCTACACCTTC

j_call: TRBJ1-5
v_call: TRBV2
clone_size: .
d_call: .
cdr3_aa: CATKGVSNQPQHF
cdr3_nt: TGTGCCACGAAGGGGGTCAGCAATCAGCCCCAGCATTTT

j_call: TRBJ1-1
v_call: TRBV10-3
clone_size: .
d_call: .
cdr3_aa: CAIRTANTEAFF
cdr3_nt: TGTGCCATAAGGACAGCGAACACTGAAGCTTTCTTT

j_call: TRBJ1-2
v_call: TRBV2
clone_size: .
d_call: .
cdr3_aa: CASIGGYLANYGYTF
cdr3_nt: TGTGCCAGCATTGGAGGGTACTTAGCTAACTATGGCTACACCTTC

j_call: TRBJ2-7
v_call: TRBV3-1/TRBV3-2
clone_size: .
d_call: .
cdr3_aa: CASSLGVRGEQYF
cdr3_nt: TGTGCCAGCAGCCTAGGGGTAAGGGGCGAGCAGTACTTC

j_call: TRBJ2-3
v_call: TRBV11-2
clone_size: few
d_call: .
cdr3_aa: CASSSSTGTQYF
cdr3_nt: TGTGCCAGCAGCTCCTCAACGGGTACGCAGTATTTT

j_call: TRBJ1-1
v_call: TRBV6-5
clone_size: .
d_call: .
cdr3_aa: CATVQILNTEAFF
cdr3_nt: TGTGCCACCGTACAGATACTGAACACTGAAGCTTTCTTT

j_call: TRBJ1-6
v_call: TRBV6-5
clone_size: .
d_call: TRBD1
cdr3_aa: CASKQQGVGHSPLHF
cdr3_nt: TGTGCCAGCAAACAACAGGGGGTAGGTCATTCACCCCTCCACTTT

j_call: TRBJ1-6
v_call: TRBV9
clone_size: .
d_call: .
cdr3_aa: CASSANHDMSSYNSPLHF
cdr3_nt: TGTGCCAGCAGCGCCAACCACGACATGAGCTCCTATAATTCACCCCTCCACTTT

j_call: TRBJ2-7
v_call: TRBV5-1
clone_size: .
d_call: .
cdr3_aa: CASSLYGLGPGGEQYF
cdr3_nt: TGCGCCAGCAGCTTGTATGGTCTTGGCCCCGGCGGCGAGCAGTACTTC

j_call: TRBJ1-2
v_call: TRBV5-1
clone_size: .
d_call: TRBD1
cdr3_aa: CASSIGTGVYGYTF
cdr3_nt: TGCGCCAGCAGCATAGGGACAGGGGTCTATGGCTACACCTTC

j_call: TRBJ2-1
v_call: TRBV5-1
clone_size: .
d_call: .
cdr3_aa: CASSYTGNSYNEQFF
cdr3_nt: TGCGCCAGCAGCTATACAGGAAACTCCTACAATGAGCAGTTCTTC

j_call: TRBJ1-5
v_call: TRBV3-1/TRBV3-2
clone_size: .
d_call: .
cdr3_aa: CASSPSGYSNQPQHF
cdr3_nt: TGTGCCAGCAGCCCCAGCGGGTATAGCAATCAGCCCCAGCATTTT

j_call: TRBJ2-1
v_call: TRBV6-6
clone_size: .
d_call: .
cdr3_aa: CASTQISIDEQFF
cdr3_nt: TGTGCCAGCACCCAGATTTCAATCGATGAGCAGTTCTTC

j_call: TRBJ1-1
v_call: TRBV4-2
clone_size: .
d_call: .
cdr3_aa: CASSHIPGNTEAFF
cdr3_nt: TGTGCCAGCAGCCATATACCCGGGAACACTGAAGCTTTCTTT

j_call: TRBJ2-2
v_call: TRBV9
clone_size: .
d_call: .
cdr3_aa: CASSVGQSTGELFF
cdr3_nt: TGTGCCAGCAGCGTAGGTCAATCAACCGGGGAGCTGTTTTTT

j_call: TRBJ2-3
v_call: TRBV6-1
clone_size: .
d_call: TRBD1
cdr3_aa: CASSDQGQHTDTQYF
cdr3_nt: TGTGCCAGCAGTGATCAGGGACAGCACACAGATACGCAGTATTTT

j_call: TRBJ1-2
v_call: TRBV7-9
clone_size: .
d_call: .
cdr3_aa: CASSLFGDGYTF
cdr3_nt: TGTGCCAGCAGCTTGTTCGGGGATGGCTACACCTTC

j_call: TRBJ2-3
v_call: TRBV4-2
clone_size: .
d_call: .
cdr3_aa: CASSLEGSSTGTDTQYF
cdr3_nt: TGTGCCAGCAGCCTCGAAGGATCTAGCACGGGCACAGATACGCAGTATTTT

j_call: TRBJ1-2
v_call: TRBV4-2
clone_size: .
d_call: TRBD1
cdr3_aa: CASSHPDRELGGYTF
cdr3_nt: TGTGCCAGCAGCCATCCCGACAGGGAGTTGGGTGGCTACACCTTC

j_call: TRBJ1-5
v_call: TRBV7-2
clone_size: .
d_call: TRBD1
cdr3_aa: CASSASGTGNQPQHF
cdr3_nt: TGTGCCAGCAGCGCCTCCGGGACAGGGAACCAGCCCCAGCATTTT

j_call: TRBJ2-1
v_call: TRBV5-1
clone_size: .
d_call: TRBD1
cdr3_aa: CASSLGQGARHEQFF
cdr3_nt: TGCGCCAGCAGCTTGGGGCAGGGGGCCCGCCATGAGCAGTTCTTC

j_call: TRBJ1-1
v_call: TRBV5-4
clone_size: .
d_call: .
cdr3_aa: CASSGGGGNTEAFF
cdr3_nt: TGTGCCAGCAGCGGGGGCGGCGGGAACACTGAAGCTTTCTTT

j_call: TRBJ1-5
v_call: TRBV7-9
clone_size: many
d_call: .
cdr3_aa: CASSSTGNHQPQHF
cdr3_nt: TGTGCCAGCAGCTCCACAGGGAACCATCAGCCCCAGCATTTT

j_call: TRBJ2-3
v_call: TRBV4-2
clone_size: few
d_call: TRBD2
cdr3_aa: CASSQVEAGGVDTQYF
cdr3_nt: TGTGCCAGCAGCCAAGTGGAGGCGGGGGGGGTAGATACGCAGTATTTT

j_call: TRBJ2-6
v_call: TRBV7-2
clone_size: .
d_call: .
cdr3_aa: CASIWGGAGANVLTF
cdr3_nt: TGTGCCAGCATCTGGGGGGGCGCTGGGGCCAACGTCCTGACTTTC

j_call: TRBJ1-6
v_call: TRBV5-4
clone_size: .
d_call: .
cdr3_aa: CASSLGGSSYNSPLHF
cdr3_nt: TGTGCCAGCAGCTTGGGCGGGAGCTCCTATAATTCACCCCTCCACTTT

j_call: TRBJ2-3
v_call: TRBV9
clone_size: once
d_call: TRBD2
cdr3_aa: CASSISGGFTDTQYF
cdr3_nt: TGTGCCAGCAGCATTAGCGGGGGTTTCACAGATACGCAGTATTTT